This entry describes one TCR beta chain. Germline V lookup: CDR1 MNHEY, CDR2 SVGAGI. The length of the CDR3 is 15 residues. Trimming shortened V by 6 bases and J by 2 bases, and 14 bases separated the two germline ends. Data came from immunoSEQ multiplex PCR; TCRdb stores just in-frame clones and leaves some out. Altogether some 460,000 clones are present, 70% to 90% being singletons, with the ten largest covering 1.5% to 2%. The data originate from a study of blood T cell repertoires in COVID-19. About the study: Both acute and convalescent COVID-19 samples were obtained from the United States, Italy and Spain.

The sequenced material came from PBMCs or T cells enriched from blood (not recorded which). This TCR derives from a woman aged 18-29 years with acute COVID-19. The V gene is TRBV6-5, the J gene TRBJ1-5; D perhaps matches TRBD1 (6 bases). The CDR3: CASRNEPGGNQPQHF. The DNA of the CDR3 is TGTGCCAGCAGAAACGAGCCAGGGGGCAATCAGCCCCAGCATTTT.